These T cell receptor beta chains were read from a single sample in a study of technical replicates of blood from a handful of donors. Generated by immunoSEQ multiplex PCR, the TCRdb table keeps only in-frame clones and is missing some. Altogether over 70,000 clones are present, around 96% being singletons, with the ten largest covering around 0.2%. The sample consisted of T cells isolated from PBMCs. These receptors all stem from a human donor in good health. The CDR3 runs from the conserved cysteine through the conserved F or W. A D gene is named only where the DNA matches it firmly. Clone size is given for some rows only: seen once, a few or many times, or a class if the clone is expanded.

j_call	v_call	d_call	cdr3_length	clone_size	cdr3_aa	cdr3_nt
TRBJ1-4	TRBV4-1	NA	16	NA	CASSQEGHQGYEKLFF	TGCGCCAGCAGCCAAGAGGGGCACCAAGGTTATGAAAAACTGTTTTTT
TRBJ2-7	TRBV7-9	NA	15	NA	CASSFTLGQAYEQYF	TGTGCCAGCAGCTTCACCTTGGGACAAGCCTACGAGCAGTACTTC
TRBJ2-7	TRBV5-1	TRBD1	14	once	CASSTGQGAREQYF	TGCGCCAGCAGCACGGGACAGGGGGCGAGAGAGCAGTACTTC
TRBJ1-1	TRBV5-1	NA	14	NA	CASSLSSGYTEAFF	TGCGCCAGCAGCTTGAGTAGCGGCTACACTGAAGCTTTCTTT
TRBJ1-5	TRBV6-5	TRBD1	14	NA	CASRSTGSNQPQHF	TGTGCCAGCAGGTCGACAGGGAGCAATCAGCCCCAGCATTTT
TRBJ1-5	TRBV30	TRBD1	13	NA	CAWSQGAAQPQHF	TGTGCCTGGAGCCAGGGGGCAGCTCAGCCCCAGCATTTT
TRBJ1-5	TRBV14	TRBD1	15	NA	CASRVRDRGTQPQHF	TGTGCCAGCAGGGTCCGGGACAGGGGCACTCAGCCCCAGCATTTT
TRBJ1-2	TRBV5-6	TRBD1	14	NA	CASRSTGEKYGYTF	TGTGCCAGCAGATCGACAGGGGAGAAATATGGCTACACCTTC
TRBJ2-1	TRBV29-1	NA	14	NA	CSGGRMSTYNEQFF	TGCAGCGGAGGGAGGATGTCTACCTACAATGAGCAGTTCTTC
TRBJ2-7	TRBV19	TRBD1	15	NA	CASSPGQGAVYEQYF	TGTGCCAGTAGTCCGGGACAGGGAGCAGTCTACGAGCAGTACTTC
TRBJ1-5	TRBV28	NA	15	NA	CASSPGAQGYQPQHF	TGTGCCAGCAGCCCCGGAGCACAGGGTTATCAGCCCCAGCATTTT
TRBJ2-5	TRBV5-6	TRBD2	17	NA	CASSSTGLAGVLETQYF	TGTGCCAGCAGCTCAACGGGACTAGCGGGAGTTTTAGAGACCCAGTACTTC
TRBJ1-1	TRBV7-8	TRBD1	17	NA	CASSLKGQGEVNTEAFF	TGTGCCAGCAGCCTCAAGGGGCAGGGGGAAGTTAACACTGAAGCTTTCTTT
TRBJ2-1	TRBV14	TRBD2	16	once	CASSLRLAGSYNEQFF	TGTGCCAGCAGCCTTAGACTAGCGGGTTCCTACAATGAGCAGTTCTTC
TRBJ1-5	TRBV5-5	NA	15	NA	CASSLVDTPGQPQHF	TGTGCCAGCAGCTTGGTGGATACCCCAGGGCAGCCCCAGCATTTT
TRBJ1-1	TRBV29-1	NA	13	NA	CSVGRLPLGEAFF	TGCAGCGTTGGGAGGCTGCCTTTGGGTGAAGCTTTCTTT
TRBJ2-5	TRBV5-1	NA	14	NA	CASSLVRGTETQYF	TGCGCCAGCAGCTTGGTAAGGGGAACCGAGACCCAGTACTTC
TRBJ2-6	TRBV5-1	NA	16	NA	CASSLGRRQGANVLTF	TGCGCCAGCAGCTTGGGGCGACGACAGGGGGCCAACGTCCTGACTTTC
TRBJ1-5	TRBV6-4	NA	16	NA	CASSDSRGGFNQPQHF	TGTGCCAGCAGTGACTCTCGGGGGGGTTTCAATCAGCCCCAGCATTTT
TRBJ2-7	TRBV15	TRBD1	14	NA	CATNTDRGIHEQYF	TGTGCCACCAATACAGACAGGGGAATTCACGAGCAGTACTTC
TRBJ2-7	TRBV6-1	TRBD2	13	once	CASSTSGVGEQYF	TGTGCCAGCAGTACAAGCGGGGTGGGTGAGCAGTACTTC
TRBJ2-1	TRBV7-6	TRBD1	15	NA	CASSLRGGRYNEQFF	TGTGCCAGCAGCTTAAGAGGGGGCCGGTATAATGAGCAGTTCTTC
TRBJ1-1	TRBV6-1	NA	14	NA	CASSEAGSNTEAFF	TGTGCCAGCAGTGAAGCCGGGAGTAACACTGAAGCTTTCTTT
TRBJ2-4	TRBV19	NA	16	NA	CASDGPTVVVKNIQYF	TGTGCCAGTGATGGGCCGACCGTTGTAGTCAAAAACATTCAGTACTTC
TRBJ2-2	TRBV11-2	NA	14	NA	CASSLPRNTGELFF	TGTGCCAGCAGCCTCCCGAGGAACACCGGGGAGCTGTTTTTT
TRBJ1-2	TRBV7-9	TRBD1	16	NA	CASSSSTPTGRDGYTF	TGTGCCAGCAGCTCCTCTACTCCGACAGGGCGCGATGGCTACACCTTC
TRBJ2-3	TRBV2	NA	15	NA	CASSLEGLPTDTQYF	TGTGCCAGCAGTTTGGAGGGCCTCCCCACAGATACGCAGTATTTT
TRBJ1-3	TRBV5-1	NA	15	NA	CASSPSTDSGNTIYF	TGCGCCAGCAGCCCTTCGACAGACTCTGGAAACACCATATATTTT
TRBJ2-5	TRBV5-6	TRBD1	14	NA	CASSGQGFQETQYF	TGTGCCAGCAGTGGACAGGGTTTCCAAGAGACCCAGTACTTC
TRBJ2-4	TRBV5-4	TRBD1	14	NA	CASSLTGGMNIQYF	TGTGCCAGCAGCTTGACAGGGGGTATGAACATTCAGTACTTC
TRBJ1-1	TRBV5-1	TRBD1	16	NA	CASSRSTGAIYTEAFF	TGCGCCAGCAGCAGGTCGACAGGGGCGATATACACTGAAGCTTTCTTT
TRBJ1-2	TRBV6-1	TRBD1	11	NA	CASSFATGGTF	TGTGCCAGCAGTTTCGCGACAGGGGGCACCTTC
TRBJ1-1	TRBV10-3	TRBD1	17	NA	CAIRATQTGGPNTEAFF	TGTGCCATCAGGGCGACCCAGACAGGGGGGCCGAACACTGAAGCTTTCTTT
TRBJ2-2	TRBV5-4	NA	14	NA	CASSQTVNTGELFF	TGTGCCAGCAGCCAGACAGTGAACACCGGGGAGCTGTTTTTT
TRBJ1-1	TRBV10-3	NA	18	NA	CAISVQDRLWDMNTEAFF	TGTGCCATCAGTGTCCAAGACAGGCTCTGGGATATGAACACTGAAGCTTTCTTT
TRBJ2-7	TRBV27	NA	14	NA	CASSGGTSIYEQYF	TGTGCCAGCAGCGGGGGTACATCCATCTACGAGCAGTACTTC
TRBJ2-2	TRBV10-2	TRBD2	16	NA	CASSEPAGGLPGELFF	TGCGCCAGCAGTGAGCCAGCGGGGGGTCTTCCCGGGGAGCTGTTTTTT
TRBJ2-7	TRBV14	NA	13	NA	CASSGPLVWEQYF	TGTGCCAGCAGCGGGCCACTAGTGTGGGAGCAGTACTTC
TRBJ2-1	TRBV9	TRBD1	12	NA	CASRGTGNEQFF	TGTGCCAGCAGGGGGACAGGCAATGAGCAGTTCTTC
TRBJ1-2	TRBV12-5	NA	16	NA	CASGLVRETAPYGYTF	TGTGCTAGTGGTTTGGTTCGGGAGACAGCGCCCTATGGCTACACCTTC
TRBJ2-7	TRBV10-1	NA	15	once	CASSETGGTSYEQYF	TGCGCCAGCAGTGAGACTGGCGGGACCTCCTACGAGCAGTACTTC
TRBJ1-4	TRBV18	NA	16	NA	CASSSETREANEKLFF	TGTGCCAGCTCATCAGAAACGCGGGAGGCTAATGAAAAACTGTTTTTT
TRBJ2-7	TRBV5-1	TRBD1	15	NA	CASSTGTGESYEQYF	TGCGCCAGCAGCACCGGGACAGGGGAGTCCTACGAGCAGTACTTC
TRBJ2-5	TRBV2	TRBD2	15	NA	CASSLTLAGEETQYF	TGTGCCAGCAGCCTCACCTTAGCGGGAGAAGAGACCCAGTACTTC
TRBJ2-5	TRBV19	TRBD1	15	NA	CASSRTGAYQETQYF	TGTGCCAGTAGCCGGACAGGGGCCTACCAAGAGACCCAGTACTTC
TRBJ1-1	TRBV29-1	TRBD1	12	NA	CSVGQGGTEAFF	TGCAGCGTAGGTCAGGGGGGCACTGAAGCTTTCTTT